The 17 T cell receptor beta chains below were found in one sample sequenced in a study of cytomegalovirus exposure and HLA in healthy donors. PCR involved 60 Vbeta and 13 Jbeta primers. Data came from immunoSEQ multiplex PCR; TCRdb stores just in-frame clones and leaves some out. The sample lists 150,000 to 200,000 clones; approximately 81% were seen once. The specimen sequenced was PBMCs. Receptor source: a woman in her fifties or sixties in good health and CMV-seronegative.

The genes are TRBV19 and TRBJ1-2, with 8 bases matching TRBD1. The V segment lost 5 bases and the J segment 4 bases; nucleotides outside the gene matches: 15. The CDR3 is made up of 17 amino acids. CDR1 and CDR2 from the germline V gene are LNHDA and SQIVND (reference sequence). The CDR3 sequence is CASSSNRAGGVGYGYTF. The CDR3 bases are TGTGCCAGTAGTTCGAATCGGGCAGGGGGCGTTGGCTATGGCTACACCTTC.

Only a few counts were recorded for this clone. This chain uses TRBV5-4 with TRBJ1-5; no definite D call. The CDR3 extends over 12 amino acids. Germline-derived CDR1 and CDR2 are SGHNT and YYREEE (reference sequence). V was clipped by 4 bases and J by 4 bases, with 6 bases between them. This chain's CDR3 is CASSLGNQPQHF. The CDR3 DNA sequence: TGTGCCAGCAGCCTCGGGAATCAGCCCCAGCATTTT.

This clone was picked up one time. Written as DNA, the CDR3 is TGCGCCAGCAGCCAGACCGGACAGGGGAGGGCTTTGTTCTTC. The encoded protein is CASSQTGQGRALFF. The chain links TRBV4-3 to TRBJ2-1; 9 nucleotides align to TRBD1. The CDR3 length is 14 residues. Trimming removed 3 bases from V and 15 bases from J; junction bases left unmatched: 12. In germline, CDR1 is LGHNA, CDR2 YSLEER.

J is TRBJ2-5 and V is TRBV7-3, with a tentative D call TRBD1 (6 bases). V lost 5 bases, J lost 5 bases, and 18 bases lay in between. Germline assignment: CDR1 SGHTA and CDR2 FQGTGA. This CDR3 region has 15 residues. The CDR3 loop reads CASSHKPGDEETQYF. The DNA of the CDR3 is TGTGCCAGCAGCCATAAACCAGGGGACGAGGAGACCCAGTACTTC.

As for this clone: A read error may account for a junction end that differs from germline. V gene TRBV7-9 combines with J gene TRBJ1-2; a weak D match, TRBD1 (5 bases). Per the germline V gene, CDR1 is SEHNR and CDR2 is FQNEAQ (reference sequence). This CDR3 is built from 11 residues. The CDR3 here is CASSLGWGSSF. In nucleotides, the CDR3 is TGTGCCAGCAGCTTAGGGTGGGGCAGCTCCTTC.

This clone turned up a few times. This chain connects TRBV5-6 to TRBJ1-1, with TRBD1 identical over 7 bases. The CDR3 totals 11 residues. Trimming cost V 4 bases and J 8 bases; bases outside gene matches: 2. Germline lookup yields CDR1 SGHDT and CDR2 YYEEEE. The CDR3 coding sequence is TGTGCCAGCAGCCGGGGACAGGAAGCTTTCTTT. Its translation is CASSRGQEAFF.

CDR3 protein: CASSPRQGGYNEQFF. The CDR3 nucleotides are TGTGCCAGCAGCCCGAGACAGGGGGGTTACAATGAGCAGTTCTTC. The rearrangement links TRBV11-3 to TRBJ2-1; the match to TRBD1 covers 9 bases. CDR1 is SGHNT, CDR2 YENEEA, per germline. The trim removed 5 bases at V and 4 bases at J, leaving 6 bases unmatched. The CDR3 is made up of 15 amino acids.

V is TRBV6-6 and J is TRBJ2-7, with a weak D call TRBD1 (6 bases). The CDR3 is made up of 14 amino acids. V lost 6 bases, J lost 6 bases, and 18 bases lay in between. Germline CDR1 MNHNY, CDR2 SVGAGI (reference sequence). CDR3 coding DNA: TGTGCCAGCAGGACGGGGCAGGGGCAGGTCGAGCAGTACTTC. As protein: CASRTGQGQVEQYF.

V usage is TRBV6-5 and J usage is TRBJ2-7, with 9 bases matching TRBD1. Germline CDR1 is MNHEY and CDR2 is SVGAGI. V was clipped by 6 bases and J by 4 bases; unmatched bases: 7. CDR3 length equals 14 residues. The CDR3 nucleotides read TGTGCCAGCAGGACGACAGGGGGTATGTACGAGCAGTACTTC. Translated: CASRTTGGMYEQYF.

V gene TRBV10-3 combines with J gene TRBJ2-7, with D perhaps TRBD1 (6 bases). V was clipped by 7 bases and J by 2 bases, with 15 bases between them. Germline V CDR1 and CDR2: ENHRY, SYGVKD. This CDR3 spans 14 amino acids. The CDR3 nucleotides are TGTGCCATCACTTCCCCTGCAGGGGCCTACGAGCAGTACTTC. Its protein is CAITSPAGAYEQYF.

This chain links TRBV7-2 with TRBJ1-1; the match to TRBD1 covers 7 bases. V shed 1 base, J shed 4 bases, and the junction held 6 bases outside the gene matches. Germline CDR1 reads SGHTA; CDR2 reads FQGNSA. CDR3 length: 15 residues. Here the CDR3 reads CASSLDPRTGTEAFF. DNA for the CDR3: TGTGCCAGCAGCTTAGACCCCCGGACAGGCACTGAAGCTTTCTTT. Variable domain in full (rest from reference TRBV7-2 and TRBJ1-1): GAGVSQSPSNKVTEKGKDVELRCDPISGHTALYWYRQSLGQGLEFLIYFQGNSAPDKSGLPSDRFSAERTGGSVSTLTIQRTQQEDSAVYLCASSLDPRTGTEAFFGQGTRLTVV.

This clone was counted between two and nine times. The chain employs TRBV5-1 and TRBJ2-1; 10 bases are a match to TRBD1. This CDR3 spans 15 amino acids. From germline, CDR1 is SGHRS and CDR2 YFSETQ. V lost 4 bases to trimming and J lost 6 bases; unmatched junction nucleotides: 7. The CDR3 protein is CASSKGTGVSNEQFF. The DNA of the CDR3 is TGCGCCAGCAGCAAGGGGACAGGGGTTTCCAATGAGCAGTTCTTC.

The chain combines TRBV19 with TRBJ1-2, with 7 positions matching TRBD1. CDR3 length equals 12 residues. With 8 bases clipped from V and 4 bases from J, the junction kept 4 bases outside the gene matches. The germline CDR1 and CDR2 sequences are LNHDA and SQIVND (reference sequence). The CDR3 coding sequence is TGTGCCAGTGCCGGGACAGTCTATGGCTACACCTTC. Its protein product is CASAGTVYGYTF.

The V call is TRBV7-2, the J call TRBJ2-2, with 12 positions matching TRBD2. CDR3 length equals 19 residues. Trimming at V came to 2 bases and at J to 4 bases, leaving 11 bases not matched to a gene. Germline assignment: CDR1 SGHTA and CDR2 FQGNSA. For the CDR3, the DNA is TGTGCCAGCAGCTTATTTGGACTAGCGGGAAGAGGGCCCACCGGGGAGCTGTTTTTT. As protein: CASSLFGLAGRGPTGELFF.

This chain joins TRBV4-3 and TRBJ1-5, with D unresolved. V was trimmed by 0 bases and J by 3 bases, leaving 9 bases between them. This CDR3 region has 15 residues. The germline V gene has CDR1 LGHNA and CDR2 YSLEER. The CDR3 here is CASSQDRFFNQPQHF. The CDR3 DNA is TGCGCCAGCAGCCAAGACAGGTTTTTCAATCAGCCCCAGCATTTT.

V and J are TRBV7-9 and TRBJ2-3; D gene ambiguous. Trimming pared 1 base from V and 4 bases from J, leaving 6 bases between. This CDR3 contains 13 residues. Germline V gives CDR1 SEHNR, CDR2 FQNEAQ (reference sequence). Here the CDR3 DNA reads TGTGCCAGCAGCTTAGACAGTCCAGATACGCAGTATTTT. Translation: CASSLDSPDTQYF. The full variable domain, with the rest looked up from reference TRBV7-9 and TRBJ2-3, is DTGVSQNPRHKITKRGQNVTFRCDPISEHNRLYWYRQTLGQGPEFLTYFQNEAQLEKSRLLSDRFSAERPKGSFSTLEIQRTEQGDSAMYLCASSLDSPDTQYFGPGTRLTVL.

The CDR3 is CASSSVPGQGPMNTEAFF. As DNA, the CDR3 is TGTGCCAGTTCCTCTGTCCCGGGACAGGGGCCCATGAACACTGAAGCTTTCTTT. The rearrangement joins TRBV7-2 to TRBJ1-1; TRBD1 agrees at 10 bases. Looked up from germline, CDR1 is SGHTA and CDR2 is FQGNSA. CDR3 size: 18 residues. V trimming: 9 bases; J trimming: 0 bases; junction bases outside the gene matches: 16.